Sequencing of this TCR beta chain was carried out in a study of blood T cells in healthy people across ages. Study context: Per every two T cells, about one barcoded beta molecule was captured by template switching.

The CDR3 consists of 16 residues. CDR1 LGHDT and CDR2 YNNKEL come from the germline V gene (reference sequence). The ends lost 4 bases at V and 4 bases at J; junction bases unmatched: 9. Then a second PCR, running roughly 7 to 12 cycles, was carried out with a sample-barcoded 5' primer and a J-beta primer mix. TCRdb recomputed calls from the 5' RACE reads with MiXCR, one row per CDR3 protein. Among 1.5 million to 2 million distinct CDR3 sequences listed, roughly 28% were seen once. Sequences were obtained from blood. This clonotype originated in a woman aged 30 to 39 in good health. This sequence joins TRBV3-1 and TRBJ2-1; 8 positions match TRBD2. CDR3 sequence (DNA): TGTGCCAGCAGCCTCGGGGGGGTCCATTCGTACAATGAGCAGTTCTTC. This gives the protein CASSLGGVHSYNEQFF.